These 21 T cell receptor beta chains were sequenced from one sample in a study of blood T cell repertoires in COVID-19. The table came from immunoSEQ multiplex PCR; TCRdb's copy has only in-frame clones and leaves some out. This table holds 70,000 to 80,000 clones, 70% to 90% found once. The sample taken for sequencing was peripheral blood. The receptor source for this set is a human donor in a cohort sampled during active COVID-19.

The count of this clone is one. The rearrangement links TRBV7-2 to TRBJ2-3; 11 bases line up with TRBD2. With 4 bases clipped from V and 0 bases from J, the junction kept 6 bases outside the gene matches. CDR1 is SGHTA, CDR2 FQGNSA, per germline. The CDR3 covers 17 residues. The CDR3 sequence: CASSSTSGAPSTDTQYF. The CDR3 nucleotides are TGTGCCAGCAGCTCGACTAGCGGGGCACCTAGCACAGATACGCAGTATTTT. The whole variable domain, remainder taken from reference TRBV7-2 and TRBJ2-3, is GAGVSQSPSNKVTEKGKDVELRCDPISGHTALYWYRQSLGQGLEFLIYFQGNSAPDKSGLPSDRFSAERTGGSVSTLTIQRTQQEDSAVYLCASSSTSGAPSTDTQYFGPGTRLTVL.

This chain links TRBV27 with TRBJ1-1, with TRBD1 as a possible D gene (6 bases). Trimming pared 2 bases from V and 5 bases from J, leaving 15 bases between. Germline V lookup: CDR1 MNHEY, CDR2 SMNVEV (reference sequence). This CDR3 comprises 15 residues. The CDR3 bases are TGTGCCAGCAGTTTAATGGGGGCAGGGTTGACTGAAGCTTTCTTT. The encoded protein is CASSLMGAGLTEAFF.

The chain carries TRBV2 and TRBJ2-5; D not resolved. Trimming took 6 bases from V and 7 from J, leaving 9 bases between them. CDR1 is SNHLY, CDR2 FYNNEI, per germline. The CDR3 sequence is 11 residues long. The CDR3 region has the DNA TGTGCCAGCAGAGTTTACGGGACCCAGTACTTC. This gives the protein CASRVYGTQYF.

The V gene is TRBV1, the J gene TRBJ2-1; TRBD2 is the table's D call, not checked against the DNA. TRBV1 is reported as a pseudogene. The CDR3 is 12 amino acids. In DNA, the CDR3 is TGCACCAGCAGCCCACTGATGATTGAGCAGTTCTTC. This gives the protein CTSSPLMIEQFF.

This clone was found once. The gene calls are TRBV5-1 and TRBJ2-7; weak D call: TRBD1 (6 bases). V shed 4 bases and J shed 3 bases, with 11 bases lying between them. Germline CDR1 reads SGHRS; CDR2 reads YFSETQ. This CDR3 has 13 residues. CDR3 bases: TGCGCCAGCAGCGTGGGACACGGCTACGAGCAGTACTTC. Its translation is CASSVGHGYEQYF.

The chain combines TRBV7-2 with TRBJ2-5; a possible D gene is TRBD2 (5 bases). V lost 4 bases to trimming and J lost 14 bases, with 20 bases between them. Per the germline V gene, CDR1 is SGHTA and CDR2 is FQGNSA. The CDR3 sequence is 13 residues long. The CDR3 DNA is TGTGCCAGCAGCTCACCCGGGGTTCTATCAGAATACTTC. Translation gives CASSSPGVLSEYF.

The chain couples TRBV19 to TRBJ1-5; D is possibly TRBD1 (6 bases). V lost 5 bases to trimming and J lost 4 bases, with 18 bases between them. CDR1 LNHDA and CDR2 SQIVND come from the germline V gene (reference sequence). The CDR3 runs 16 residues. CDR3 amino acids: CASSERTDLPNQPQHF. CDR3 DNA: TGTGCCAGTAGTGAACGGACAGACCTTCCTAATCAGCCCCAGCATTTT.

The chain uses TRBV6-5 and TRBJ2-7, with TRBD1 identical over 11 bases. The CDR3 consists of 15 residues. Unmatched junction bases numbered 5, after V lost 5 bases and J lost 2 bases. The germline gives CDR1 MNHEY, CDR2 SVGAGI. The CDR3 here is CASSPGQGATYEQYF. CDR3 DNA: TGTGCCAGCAGTCCCGGACAGGGGGCAACCTACGAGCAGTACTTC.

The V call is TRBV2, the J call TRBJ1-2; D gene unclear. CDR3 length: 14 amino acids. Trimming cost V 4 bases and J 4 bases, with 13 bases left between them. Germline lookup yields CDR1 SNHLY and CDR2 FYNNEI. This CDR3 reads CASSGAKAGYGYTF. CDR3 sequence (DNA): TGTGCCAGCAGTGGGGCCAAGGCGGGCTATGGCTACACCTTC.

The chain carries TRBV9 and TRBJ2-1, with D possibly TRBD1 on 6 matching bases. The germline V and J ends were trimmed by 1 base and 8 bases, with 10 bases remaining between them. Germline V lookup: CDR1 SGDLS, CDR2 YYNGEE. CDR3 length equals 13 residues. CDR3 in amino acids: CASSVWDTDEQFF. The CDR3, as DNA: TGTGCCAGCAGCGTATGGGACACGGATGAGCAGTTCTTC.

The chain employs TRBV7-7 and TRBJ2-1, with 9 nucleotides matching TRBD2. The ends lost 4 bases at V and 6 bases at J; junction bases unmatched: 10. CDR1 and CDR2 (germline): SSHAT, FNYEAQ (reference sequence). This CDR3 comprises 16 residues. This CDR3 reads CASSSSLAGPINEQFF. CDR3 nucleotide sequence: TGTGCCAGCAGCTCGTCACTAGCGGGCCCTATCAATGAGCAGTTCTTC.

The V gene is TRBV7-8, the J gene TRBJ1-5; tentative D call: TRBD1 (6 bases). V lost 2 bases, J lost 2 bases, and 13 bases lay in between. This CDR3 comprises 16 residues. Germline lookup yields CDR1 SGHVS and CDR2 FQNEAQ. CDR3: CASSLSSGARNQPQHF. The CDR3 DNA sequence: TGTGCCAGCAGCTTATCATCAGGGGCCCGCAATCAGCCCCAGCATTTT.

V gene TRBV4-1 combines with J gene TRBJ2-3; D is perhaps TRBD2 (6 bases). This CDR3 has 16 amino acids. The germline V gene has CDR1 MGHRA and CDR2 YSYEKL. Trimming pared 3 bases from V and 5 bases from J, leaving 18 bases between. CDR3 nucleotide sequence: TGCGCCAGCAGCCAGAAGATGGTCGAGGGAGGAGATACGCAGTATTTT. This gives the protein CASSQKMVEGGDTQYF.

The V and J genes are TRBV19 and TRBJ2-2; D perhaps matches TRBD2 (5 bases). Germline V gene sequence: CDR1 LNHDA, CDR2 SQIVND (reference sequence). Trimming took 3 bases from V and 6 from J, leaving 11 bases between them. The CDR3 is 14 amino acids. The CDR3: CASSIPGEPGELFF. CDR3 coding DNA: TGTGCCAGTAGTATCCCCGGGGAGCCCGGGGAGCTGTTTTTT.

In nucleotides, the CDR3 is TGTGCCAGCAGCCGCCCCGGGAACACTGAAGCTTTCTTT. Translation gives CASSRPGNTEAFF. The chain employs TRBV5-6 and TRBJ1-1; D unclear. The length of the CDR3 is 13 residues. V shed 4 bases and J shed 1 base, with 8 bases lying between them. CDR1 is SGHDT and CDR2 is YYEEEE in the germline V gene.

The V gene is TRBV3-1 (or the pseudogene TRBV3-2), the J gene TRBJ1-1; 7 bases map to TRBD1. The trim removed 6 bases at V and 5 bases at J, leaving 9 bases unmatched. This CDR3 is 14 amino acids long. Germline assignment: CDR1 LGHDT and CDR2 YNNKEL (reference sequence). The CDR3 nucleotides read TGTGCCAGCAGTTCTTCCGCAGGGGGGACTGAAGCTTTCTTT. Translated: CASSSSAGGTEAFF.

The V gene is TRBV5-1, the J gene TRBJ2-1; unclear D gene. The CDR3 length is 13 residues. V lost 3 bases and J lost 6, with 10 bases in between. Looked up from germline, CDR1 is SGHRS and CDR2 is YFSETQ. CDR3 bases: TGCGCCAGCAGCTCACTACTCGGCAATGAGCAGTTCTTC. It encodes CASSSLLGNEQFF. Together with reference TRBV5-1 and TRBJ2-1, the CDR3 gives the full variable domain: KAGVTQTPRYLIKTRGQQVTLSCSPISGHRSVSWYQQTPGQGLQFLFEYFSETQRNKGNFPGRFSGRQFSNSRSEMNVSTLELGDSALYLCASSSLLGNEQFFGPGTRLTVL.

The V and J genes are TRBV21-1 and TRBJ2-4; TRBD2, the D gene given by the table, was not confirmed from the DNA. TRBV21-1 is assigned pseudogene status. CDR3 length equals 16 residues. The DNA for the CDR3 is TGTGCCAGCAGCAAAGCGGGCAGGCGGGGATTGGACATTCAGTACTTC. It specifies CASSKAGRRGLDIQYF.

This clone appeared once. The CDR3 here is CASSTRQDEAFF. The CDR3, as DNA: TGTGCCAGTAGTACGCGACAGGATGAAGCTTTCTTT. The rearrangement uses TRBV19 and TRBJ1-1, with D perhaps matching TRBD1 (6 bases). With 4 bases removed from V and 7 bases from J, the gap between germline ends came to 10 bases. The CDR3 totals 12 residues. In germline, CDR1 is LNHDA, CDR2 SQIVND (reference sequence).

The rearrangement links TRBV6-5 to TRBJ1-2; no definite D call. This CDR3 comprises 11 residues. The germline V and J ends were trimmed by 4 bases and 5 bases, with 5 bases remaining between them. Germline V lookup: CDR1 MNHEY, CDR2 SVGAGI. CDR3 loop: CASSSGYGYTF. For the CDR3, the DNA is TGTGCCAGCAGTTCCGGGTATGGCTACACCTTC.

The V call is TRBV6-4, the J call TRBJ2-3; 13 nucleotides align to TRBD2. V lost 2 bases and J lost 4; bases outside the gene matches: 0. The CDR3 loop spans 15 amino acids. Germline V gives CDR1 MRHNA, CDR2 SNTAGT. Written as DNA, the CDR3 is TGTGCCAGCAGTGACACTAGCGGGGGGGCAGATACGCAGTATTTT. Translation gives CASSDTSGGADTQYF.